This T cell receptor (beta chain) was sequenced during a study of read filtering for tumor transcriptome and immune sequencing. The overall study: TCR-mapped reads were about 4.05 to 10.27 million with IR-seq versus about 75 to 1,400 with RNA-seq.

The V and J ends lost 5 bases and 1 base, in that order; junction bases with no gene match: 6. This CDR3 comprises 15 residues. Germline values: CDR1 DFQATT, CDR2 SNEGSKA (reference sequence). From 400 to 450 ng of RNA, a library with molecular barcoded alpha/delta and beta/gamma adaptors was made. TCRdb reprocessed the reads via MiXCR and lists one record per CDR3 protein. The sample carries roughly 130,000 distinct CDR3 sequences, 13% recorded once. This clonotype showed up many times. The origin of this receptor is a donor aged 40 or older with multiple myeloma. The chain links TRBV20-1 to TRBJ2-4; 9 bases are shared with TRBD1. Sequencing was done on a sample of a population of CD138-negative cells sorted from bone marrow. The chain's CDR3 is CSAEGGQGAKNIQYF. CDR3 coding DNA: TGCAGTGCTGAAGGTGGACAGGGGGCCAAAAACATTCAGTACTTC.